The following is a TCR beta chain sequence with its context. Its recognized antigen is unknown. The sample holds no much larger clone one base away, and base qualities are not on file. According to the germline V gene (reference sequence), CDR1 reads SEHNR and CDR2 reads FQNEAQ. Spanning cysteine to phenylalanine, the CDR3 consists of 12 amino acids. The kept DNA is CDR3 alone, 36 bases in frame from the first base. The germline V end is reduced by 5 bases and the J end by 11 bases; junction bases left unmatched: 9. In the ophthalmopathy patients, disease was moderately to severely active, with a Clinical Activity Score of 3 or more, a NOSPECS grade of 4 or more, and a duration of less than 3 months. Any patient with an uncontrolled infection, another autoimmune disease, pregnancy or lactation was excluded. Diagnoses relied on clinical symptoms, serum thyroxine and TRAb, thyroid ultrasound and orbital computed tomography. Ficoll-Paque density gradient centrifugation was used to isolate PBMCs from 8 to 10 ml of fresh peripheral blood. Trizol reagent was used to extract total RNA, and RNA quality was then checked on an Agilent 2100 Bioanalyzer.

Amplification of TCR beta CDR3 regions was carried out from RNA transcripts. The TCR CDR3 was subjected to a first round of RT-PCR using the HTBI primer set and the Qiagen OneStep RT-PCR kit. A second multiplex PCR round built the libraries, followed by size selection and purification. Sequencing of the libraries was done on an Illumina HiSeq2000 using paired-end 100 bp reads. In the source study's methods: SOAPnuke was used to process the raw data, removing reads that contained adapters or uncalled bases, had a mean Phred below 15, or lacked an exact match to the constant primer or identifier. High-quality paired reads were merged with COPE v1.2.5, and unique nucleotide sequences were defined as clonotypes. MiTCR v1.1 was used to align the clonotypes against IMGT TRBV, TRBD and TRBJ reference segments. The analysis included only V-J combinations with a frequency above 0.0001, which together covered around 99% of the repertoires. The TCS score was defined as the ratio of F50 (clonal expansion) to E x V (chaos), calculated using BLOSUM62-based TCRdist between CDR3 peptides within each V-J. Welch's t-statistics and random forest reduced roughly 500 V-J features to 10 to 15, which were used in a naive Bayes classifier (R e1071). Starting from the raw public reads, TCRdb applied fastp trimming at Q25, assembled clones with MiXCR and retained in-frame beta chains. Rows with a matching CDR3 protein are joined into one entry that keeps the most common DNA and genes. What appears here as the V and J calls and clone size reflects TCRdb's work, not the paper's. For this sample there are about half a million distinct CDR3 sequences; less than 25% appear just once. About 11% of the sample is in the top ten clones.

These data come from a study of T cells in Graves' hyperthyroidism and ophthalmopathy (dated by TCRdb to between 2018 and 2020). For the wider study: Peripheral blood samples were taken at initial diagnosis, before any treatment was given. According to the paper, TCR Vbeta CDR3 sequencing was carried out on approximately 140 peripheral blood samples, which came from 40 to 45 ophthalmopathy, under 85 hyperthyroidism and about 17 progressor patients. To identify distinguishing TCR V-J signatures, a discovery cohort of 100 or so patients was used, comprising 43 with Graves' ophthalmopathy and around 57 with stable Graves' hyperthyroidism. After blood sampling, hyperthyroidism patients were treated with methimazole at a starting dose of 30 mg daily, and ophthalmopathy patients were treated with high-dose intravenous methylprednisolone. In addition, the study compared T-cell repertoires in thyroid tissue and in blood from about 6 Graves' hyperthyroidism patients. Prospective prediction of ophthalmopathy was tested in an independent validation cohort consisting of 18 to 20 hyperthyroidism patients and some 16 patients who later progressed to ophthalmopathy. The roughly 91 discovery patients were randomly split 7:3 into training and test sets.

Results the study describes overall, beyond this receptor: Most expanded thyroid clonotypes (frequency above 0.001) were also detected in blood, suggesting blood repertoires may reflect thyroid immune responses. A model built on a 13 V-J signature distinguished ophthalmopathy from stable hyperthyroidism, reaching roughly 88% sensitivity and around 81% specificity in cross-validation and 80%/75% in testing. No statistical method was used to set the sample size in advance, and investigators knew the group allocation. In validation, the model predicted progression to ophthalmopathy with over 65% sensitivity and 72% to 85% specificity, a median of about 6.7 months before onset.

The sequence derives from a woman aged 25-40 years with Graves' ophthalmopathy. Sequencing used blood. Recombination linked TRBV7-9 to TRBJ2-7, and TRBD2 matches 7 of the central bases. The CDR3 protein is CASSLPGGGEYF. Read as DNA, the sequence is TGTGCCAGCAGCCTCCCCGGTGGGGGGGAGTACTTC. The entire variable domain, with the stretches around the CDR3 drawn from the reference TRBV7-9 and TRBJ2-7 proteins, is DTGVSQNPRHKITKRGQNVTFRCDPISEHNRLYWYRQTLGQGPEFLTYFQNEAQLEKSRLLSDRFSAERPKGSFSTLEIQRTEQGDSAMYLCASSLPGGGEYFGPGTRLTVT.